This T cell receptor (beta chain) is drawn from a study of T cell responses to AZD1222 COVID-19 vaccine. Germline CDR1 is SQVTM and CDR2 is ANQGSEA. Deletions cut 3 bases from V and 3 bases from J, with 6 bases between. The CDR3 has 11 amino acids. Sequencing was performed with immunoSEQ multiplex PCR; in TCRdb, only in-frame clones are kept and a portion is missing. This table has tens of thousands of clones, approximately 90% appearing once. Material: peripheral blood, obtained 28 days after the second AZD1222 dose. This sequence originates from an adult who received the AZD1222 COVID-19 vaccine. This sequence joins TRBV29-1 and TRBJ2-7; D may be TRBD1 (6 bases). CDR3 sequence: CSVDRGYEQYF. CDR3 nucleotide sequence: TGCAGCGTTGACAGGGGCTACGAGCAGTACTTC.